The clone carrying this T cell receptor beta chain has a handful of counts. Antigen specificity is unknown. CDR1 and CDR2 from the germline V gene are SGHRS and YFSETQ. CDR3 size: 15 residues. V dropped 0 bases and J dropped 0 bases, with 10 bases sitting between them. The source of the sample is a study of STAT3 mutations in large granular lymphocyte leukemia. Study-wide background: Over half of T-LGLL patients had one or more immunosuppressive regimens. Study findings and constraints: TCR clonotype switching after therapy occurred in about 30% of the 18 patients. Every T-cell large granular lymphocyte leukemia patient had at least one immunodominant TCR beta clonotype. Treatment regimens differed across patients between samplings. Persisting codominant clonotypes may have hidden a small pathogenic clone.

The repertoire was sequenced with immunoSEQ multiplex PCR; TCRdb's copy has only in-frame clones and lacks some. The sample holds approximately 30,000 clones; more than 60% are singletons and the top ten take roughly 30%. The origin of this receptor is a woman between 45 and 60 years old with T-cell large granular lymphocyte leukemia. Some clones in this sample may be carry-over from other donors' samples. The sample consisted of peripheral blood mononuclear cells. V gene TRBV5-1 combines with J gene TRBJ2-7; possible D gene TRBD2, 5 bases. This CDR3 reads CASSLVSDFSYEQYF. The CDR3 region has the DNA TGCGCCAGCAGCTTGGTTAGCGATTTCTCCTACGAGCAGTACTTC.